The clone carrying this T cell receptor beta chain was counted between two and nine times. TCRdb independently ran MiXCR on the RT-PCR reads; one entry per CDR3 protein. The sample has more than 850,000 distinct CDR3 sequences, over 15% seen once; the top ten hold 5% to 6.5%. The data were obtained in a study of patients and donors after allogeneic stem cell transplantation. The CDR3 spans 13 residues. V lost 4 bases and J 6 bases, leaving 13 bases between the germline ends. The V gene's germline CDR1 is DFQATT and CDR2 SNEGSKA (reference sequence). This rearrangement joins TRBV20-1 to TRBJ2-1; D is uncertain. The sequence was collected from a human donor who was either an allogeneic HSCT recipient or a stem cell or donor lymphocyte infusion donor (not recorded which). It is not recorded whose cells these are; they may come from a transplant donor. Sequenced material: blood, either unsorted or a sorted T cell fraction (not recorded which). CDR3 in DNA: TGCAGTGCTACATCCGACTCCCGCAATGAGCAGTTCTTC. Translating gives CSATSDSRNEQFF.